This T cell receptor (beta chain) was sequenced during a study of cytomegalovirus exposure and HLA in healthy donors. The wider study: The same platform as the roughly 670 first-cohort repertoires was used for the 130 or so validation repertoires, a later analysis reported.

There are 15 residues in the CDR3. Trimming cost V 0 bases and J 0 bases, with 9 bases left between them. Germline assignment: CDR1 SGHRS and CDR2 YFSETQ. Points from the study as a whole: The classifier reportedly diagnosed cytomegalovirus status with high sensitivity and specificity. As confirmed in vitro, three CMV-associated chains were specific for CMV antigens.

The donors were in the roughly 130-subject validation cohort; that cohort was separate from the roughly 730-subject first cohort. This clone was observed once. Its target is unknown. TCRdb's table, derived via immunoSEQ multiplex PCR, lists solely in-frame clones and lacks some. The table has about 310,000 clones, over 75% seen once; the top ten hold approximately 0.95%. The sequenced material came from PBMCs. This receptor was obtained from a young man in good health and CMV-seronegative. This chain joins TRBV5-1 and TRBJ1-1; tentatively, D is TRBD1 (5 bases). In DNA form, the CDR3 reads TGCGCCAGCAGCTTGGCCCGGGGGATGAACACTGAAGCTTTCTTT. This sequence encodes CASSLARGMNTEAFF.